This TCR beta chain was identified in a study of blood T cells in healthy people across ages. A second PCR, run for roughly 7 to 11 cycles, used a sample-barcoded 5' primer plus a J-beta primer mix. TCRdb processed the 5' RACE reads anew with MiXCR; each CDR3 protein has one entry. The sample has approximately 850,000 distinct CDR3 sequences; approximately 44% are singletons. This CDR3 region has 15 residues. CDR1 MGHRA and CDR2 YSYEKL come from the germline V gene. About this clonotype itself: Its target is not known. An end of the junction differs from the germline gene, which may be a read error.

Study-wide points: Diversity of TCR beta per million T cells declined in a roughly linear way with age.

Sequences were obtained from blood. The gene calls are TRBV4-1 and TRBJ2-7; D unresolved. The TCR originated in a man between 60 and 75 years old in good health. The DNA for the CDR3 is TGCTCCAGCAGCCAAATAAGCCTCCCCGGCAGCGAGCAGTACTTC. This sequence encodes CSSSQISLPGSEQYF.